Detailed here is one TCR beta chain. This CDR3 comprises 16 residues. The germline gives CDR1 MNHEY, CDR2 SMNVEV (reference sequence). V was clipped by 3 bases and J by 0 bases, with 12 bases between them. These data come from a study of radiotherapy plus CTLA-4 blockade in lung cancer. Profiled with immunoSEQ multiplex PCR; TCRdb holds only in-frame clones, not every one. The repertoire holds over 80,000 clones, with about four fifths as singletons. The TCR was taken from a human donor with non-small cell lung cancer who had stable disease on radiotherapy plus ipilimumab. The sample here was peripheral blood, taken from a patient treated with radiotherapy plus ipilimumab. The V and J genes are TRBV27 and TRBJ1-3, with no clear D. The CDR3 here is CASSFGDPSSGNTIYF. In DNA form, the CDR3 reads TGTGCCAGCAGTTTCGGGGATCCCAGCTCTGGAAACACCATATATTTT.